Shown below are 18 T cell receptor beta chains from a single sample sequenced in a study of CD8 T cells in ankylosing spondylitis. TCRdb re-analysed the 5' RACE reads in MiXCR, keeping a single row per CDR3 protein. The table lists around 300,000 distinct CDR3 sequences, around 10% of them singletons, with more than 7% in the top ten. Sequenced input: blood, either unsorted or a sorted T cell fraction (not recorded which). Receptor source: a female donor with ankylosing spondylitis or in good health (not recorded which).

The chain recombines TRBV19 with TRBJ1-5; TRBD1 is a possible D gene (6 bases). Trimming removed 6 bases from V and 3 bases from J, with 12 bases in between. CDR1 is LNHDA and CDR2 is SQIVND in the germline V gene (reference sequence). The CDR3 extends over 14 amino acids. The CDR3 sequence: CASRGQQYNQPQHF. For the CDR3, the DNA is TGTGCCAGTAGAGGACAGCAATACAATCAGCCCCAGCATTTT.

This clonotype has ten or more counts. The rearrangement uses TRBV7-6 and TRBJ2-2; D is possibly TRBD2 (5 bases). The V end was cut by 8 bases, the J end by 5 bases, with 12 bases between. The CDR3 is 13 residues long. Germline loops: CDR1 SGHVS, CDR2 FNYEAQ. The CDR3 nucleotides are TGTGCCAGCGAAGGAGGAGATACCGGGGAGCTGTTTTTT. It encodes CASEGGDTGELFF. The full variable domain, completed using reference TRBV7-6 and TRBJ2-2, is GAGVSQSPRYKVTKRGQDVALRCDPISGHVSLYWYRQALGQGPEFLTYFNYEAQQDKSGLPNDRFSAERPEGSISTLTIQRTEQRDSAMYRCASEGGDTGELFFGEGSRLTVL.

In this sample, this clonotype turned up many times. This sequence joins TRBV12-3 or TRBV12-4 and TRBJ2-5; the match to TRBD2 covers 7 bases. CDR3 length: 14 amino acids. V lost 5 bases, J lost 1 base, and 4 bases stayed unmatched. As DNA, the CDR3 is TGTGCCAGCAGTCCTAGCGGATCCCAAGAGACCCAGTACTTC. It encodes CASSPSGSQETQYF.

The V gene is TRBV6-5, the J gene TRBJ2-5, with 8 bases lining up with TRBD2. With V trimmed by 10 bases and J by 5 bases, 6 bases remained unmatched. From germline, CDR1 is MNHEY and CDR2 SVGAGI. The CDR3 has 12 amino acids. The CDR3 reads CATGGADETQYF. The CDR3 nucleotides are TGTGCCACCGGGGGGGCCGATGAGACCCAGTACTTC.

On this clonotype: It may be a read error: a sequence one base away is much more abundant. This chain joins TRBV20-1 and TRBJ1-4; 7 bases agree with TRBD1. Germline V gene lookup returns CDR1 DFQATT and CDR2 SNEGSKA (reference sequence). CDR3 length: 19 residues. CDR3 sequence reads: CCARDLIWGTATKNEKLFF. The DNA for the CDR3 is TGCTGTGCTAGAGATCTTATTTGGGGGACAGCAACCAAAAATGAAAAACTGTTTTTT.

Many counts were recorded for this clonotype. This chain connects TRBV20-1 to TRBJ2-5; D possibly matches TRBD1 or TRBD2 (5 bases each). Germline values: CDR1 DFQATT, CDR2 SNEGSKA (reference sequence). The CDR3 contains 16 residues. V dropped 6 bases and J dropped 4 bases, with 24 bases sitting between them. The CDR3 nucleotides are TGCAGTGCCGGCCTCCCCATCAGGCCTGGGGGAGAGACCCAGTACTTC. Residues: CSAGLPIRPGGETQYF.

This clonotype has ten or more counts. J is TRBJ1-1 and V is TRBV18; 8 bases map to TRBD1. V lost 5 bases and J lost 1; bases outside the gene matches: 3. Germline V gene sequence: CDR1 KGHSH, CDR2 LQKENI. The length of the CDR3 is 14 residues. The CDR3 sequence: CASSRQGTNTEAFF. The CDR3 DNA follows: TGTGCCAGCTCAAGACAGGGGACGAACACTGAAGCTTTCTTT.

This clonotype has a count of ten or more. The CDR3 is CASSLIPGSAEAFF. The DNA of the CDR3 is TGCGCCAGCAGCCTTATTCCAGGGTCTGCTGAAGCTTTCTTT. The rearrangement joins TRBV5-1 to TRBJ1-1, with D possibly matching TRBD1 (5 bases). V was clipped by 4 bases and J by 6 bases, with 16 bases between them. Germline loops: CDR1 SGHRS, CDR2 YFSETQ. This CDR3 is built from 14 residues.

The chain is built from TRBV20-1 and TRBJ2-3; possible D gene TRBD1, 6 bases. Between the trimmed V and J ends, which lost 8 bases and 0 bases, there was a span of 15 bases. This CDR3 is 14 amino acids long. CDR1 and CDR2 from the germline V gene are DFQATT and SNEGSKA (reference sequence). The DNA for the CDR3 is TGCAGTCCTCGGAGGCAGGGGAGCACAGATACGCAGTATTTT. Its protein product is CSPRRQGSTDTQYF.

This clonotype was observed at least ten times. The V gene is TRBV12-3 or TRBV12-4, the J gene TRBJ2-7; no clear D. The V end lost 5 bases, the J end lost 3 bases, and 14 bases lay between the germline ends. The CDR3 loop spans 14 amino acids. The CDR3 sequence is CASSPARANYEQYF. The CDR3 DNA sequence: TGTGCCAGCAGTCCCGCACGGGCAAACTACGAGCAGTACTTC.

This clonotype was seen at least ten times. V and J are TRBV28 and TRBJ2-2, with D hard to call. Trimming cost V 5 bases and J 4 bases, with 11 bases left between them. The CDR3 is 14 amino acids. Germline V gene sequence: CDR1 MDHEN, CDR2 SYDVKM. CDR3 amino acids: CASSLSPGTGELFF. In DNA form, the CDR3 reads TGTGCCAGCAGTCTCTCCCCGGGCACCGGGGAGCTGTTTTTT.

This clonotype was observed a handful of times. This sequence joins TRBV9 and TRBJ2-1, with TRBD2 identical over 9 bases. CDR1 and CDR2 from the germline V gene are SGDLS and YYNGEE. Trimming removed 4 bases from V and 9 bases from J; junction bases left unmatched: 14. This CDR3 contains 16 residues. In DNA form, the CDR3 reads TGTGCCAGCAGCCCAACAAGCGGGAGGTCAGTCATTGAGCAGTTCTTC. It yields the protein CASSPTSGRSVIEQFF. The entire variable domain, with the rest obtained from reference TRBV9 and TRBJ2-1, is as follows: DSGVTQTPKHLITATGQRVTLRCSPRSGDLSVYWYQQSLDQGLQFLIQYYNGEERAKGNILERFSAQQFPDLHSELNLSSLELGDSALYFCASSPTSGRSVIEQFFGPGTRLTVL.

This clonotype was recorded at least ten times. CDR3 in amino acids: CASTEGLTGNEQFF. The CDR3 DNA follows: TGTGCCAGCACAGAGGGACTAACGGGCAATGAGCAGTTCTTC. The rearrangement uses TRBV11-1 and TRBJ2-1; 7 bases match TRBD2. CDR1 is SGHAT, CDR2 FQDESV, per germline (reference sequence). Unmatched junction bases numbered 9, after V lost 7 bases and J lost 6 bases. CDR3 size: 14 residues.

This clonotype was seen only a few times. The chain uses TRBV28 and TRBJ2-5; D is unclear. Germline values: CDR1 MDHEN, CDR2 SYDVKM. V was pared by 3 bases and J by 1 base, with 9 bases between. This CDR3 region has 14 residues. CDR3 loop: CASSFGFSQETQYF. The CDR3 nucleotides are TGTGCCAGCAGTTTCGGGTTCTCCCAAGAGACCCAGTACTTC.

This chain joins TRBV3-1 and TRBJ2-3; tentative D call: TRBD1 (5 bases). The germline gives CDR1 LGHDT, CDR2 YNNKEL (reference sequence). The CDR3 length is 18 residues. V lost 0 bases, J lost 2 bases, and 18 bases lay in between. CDR3: CASSQEGFGRADTDTQYF. The CDR3 bases are TGTGCCAGCAGCCAAGAAGGATTTGGCAGGGCTGACACAGATACGCAGTATTTT.

J is TRBJ1-5 and V is TRBV29-1, with D possibly being TRBD1 (5 bases). V was clipped by 5 bases and J by 0 bases, with 11 bases between them. The germline V gene has CDR1 SQVTM and CDR2 ANQGSEA. CDR3 length: 14 amino acids. CDR3 bases: TGCAGCGTTTTAGAGGGGAGTAGCAATCAGCCCCAGCATTTT. Amino acid sequence: CSVLEGSSNQPQHF. The whole variable domain, filled in from reference TRBV29-1 and TRBJ1-5, reads SAVISQKPSRDICQRGTSLTIQCQVDSQVTMMFWYRQQPGQSLTLIATANQGSEATYESGFVIDKFPISRPNLTFSTLTVSNMSPEDSSIYLCSVLEGSSNQPQHFGDGTRLSIL.

In its sample, this clonotype was seen a few times. V gene TRBV4-1 combines with J gene TRBJ1-2; 10 bases line up with TRBD1. The J segment lost 5 bases and the V segment lost 0 bases, leaving 9 bases of the junction unmatched. CDR1 and CDR2 from the germline V gene are MGHRA and YSYEKL. The CDR3 is made up of 17 amino acids. This chain's CDR3 is CASSQDSGGTGVYGYTF. CDR3 DNA sequence: TGCGCCAGCAGCCAAGATAGTGGCGGGACAGGGGTATATGGCTACACCTTC.

Many counts were recorded for this clonotype. This chain joins TRBV12-3 or TRBV12-4 and TRBJ1-5; 7 positions match TRBD1. This CDR3 has 16 amino acids. The V and J ends lost 0 bases and 6 bases, in that order; junction bases with no gene match: 8. CDR3 nucleotide sequence: TGTGCCAGCAGTTTAGCTGCGAACAGGGGTAGTCAGCCCCAGCATTTT. Its protein is CASSLAANRGSQPQHF.